This T cell receptor (beta chain) was identified during a study of T cell changes during pregnancy in multiple sclerosis. Using immunoSEQ multiplex PCR, the repertoire was profiled, and TCRdb retains in-frame clones only, with some absent. The sample has around 55,000 clones, 93% seen once. Trimming removed 7 bases at V and 0 bases at J, with 13 bases between. CDR1 and CDR2 (germline): MNHEY, SMNVEV (reference sequence). CDR3 length: 16 residues. This receptor was identified in a female donor with multiple sclerosis, enrolled in a pregnancy study. The chain combines TRBV27 with TRBJ2-6; TRBD2 might be the D (6 bases). Material: CD8+ T cells from peripheral blood mononuclear cells, obtained in the second trimester of pregnancy. Here the CDR3 DNA reads TGTGCCAGCACCCGGGAGTTAAGCTCTGGGGCCAACGTCCTGACTTTC. This gives the protein CASTRELSSGANVLTF. The full variable domain, completed using reference TRBV27 and TRBJ2-6, is EAQVTQNPRYLITVTGKKLTVTCSQNMNHEYMSWYRQDPGLGLRQIYYSMNVEVTDKGDVPEGYKVSRKEKRNFPLILESPSPNQTSLYFCASTRELSSGANVLTFGAGSRLTVL.